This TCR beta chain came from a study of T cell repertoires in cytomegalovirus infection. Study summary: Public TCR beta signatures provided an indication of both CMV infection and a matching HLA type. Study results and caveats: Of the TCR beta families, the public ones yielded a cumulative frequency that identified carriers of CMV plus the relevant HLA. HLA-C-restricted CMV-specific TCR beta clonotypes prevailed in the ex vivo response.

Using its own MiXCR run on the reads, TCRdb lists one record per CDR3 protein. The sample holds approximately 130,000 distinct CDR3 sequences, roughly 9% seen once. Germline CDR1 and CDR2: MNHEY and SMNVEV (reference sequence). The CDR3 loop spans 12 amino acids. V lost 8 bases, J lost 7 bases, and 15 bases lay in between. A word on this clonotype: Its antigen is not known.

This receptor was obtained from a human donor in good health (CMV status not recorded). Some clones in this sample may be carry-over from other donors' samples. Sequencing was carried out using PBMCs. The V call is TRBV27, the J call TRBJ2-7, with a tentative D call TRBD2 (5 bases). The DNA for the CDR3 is TGTGCCAGCGGAAACGGGGTTCGGGAGCAGTACTTC. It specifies CASGNGVREQYF.